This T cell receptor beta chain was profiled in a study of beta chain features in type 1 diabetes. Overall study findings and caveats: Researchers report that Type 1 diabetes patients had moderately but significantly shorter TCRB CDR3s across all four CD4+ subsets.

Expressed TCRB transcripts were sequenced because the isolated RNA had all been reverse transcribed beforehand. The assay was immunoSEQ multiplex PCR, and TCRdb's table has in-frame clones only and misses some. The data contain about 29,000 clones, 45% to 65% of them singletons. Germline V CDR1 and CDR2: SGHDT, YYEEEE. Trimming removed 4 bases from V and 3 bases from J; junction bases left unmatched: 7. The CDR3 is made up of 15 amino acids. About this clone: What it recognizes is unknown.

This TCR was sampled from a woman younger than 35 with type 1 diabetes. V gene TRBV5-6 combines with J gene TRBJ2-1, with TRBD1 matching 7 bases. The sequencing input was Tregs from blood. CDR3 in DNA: TGTGCCAGCAGCCAGGGTGACAGGGTCTACAATGAGCAGTTCTTC. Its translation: CASSQGDRVYNEQFF.